These 29 T cell receptor beta chains came from one sample sequenced in a study of response to subunit inactivated influenza vaccine. In TCRdb, the RT-PCR reads were re-called with MiXCR into one record per CDR3 protein. This table holds about 170,000 distinct CDR3 sequences, around 12% found once. These data were also filed under a second study, of T cells expressing NK-cell markers. That study reports: UMIs accompanied the 5'RACE template switching by which TCR beta cDNA was made.

The starting material was CD8+ T cells sorted from PBMCs, obtained 11 to 12 days after vaccination. The receptors were gathered from a man aged 50 to 59 who received an inactivated influenza vaccine.

This clonotype has just a few counts. The genes are TRBV15 and TRBJ2-1; 7 nucleotides align to TRBD1. This CDR3 is built from 15 residues. Germline V gene lookup returns CDR1 LNHNV and CDR2 YYDKDF (reference sequence). Trimming at V came to 1 base and at J to 6 bases, leaving 6 bases not matched to a gene. CDR3: CATSRGAGGLNEQFF. The CDR3 region has the DNA TGTGCCACCAGCAGAGGGGCAGGGGGTCTCAATGAGCAGTTCTTC. Full variable domain (rest looked up from reference TRBV15 and TRBJ2-1): DAMVIQNPRYQVTQFGKPVTLSCSQTLNHNVMYWYQQKSSQAPKLLFHYYDKDFNNEADTPDNFQSRRPNTSFCFLDIRSPGLGDTAMYLCATSRGAGGLNEQFFGPGTRLTVL.

The chain uses TRBV11-1 and TRBJ2-1; tentatively, D is TRBD1 (6 bases). CDR3 length: 17 residues. Trimming took off 2 bases at V and 0 bases at J, with 14 bases between the two ends. Per germline, CDR1 SGHAT and CDR2 FQDESV (reference sequence). In nucleotides, the CDR3 is TGTGCCAGCAGCTTACCACAGGGTCGTAGCTCCTACAATGAGCAGTTCTTC. Translated: CASSLPQGRSSYNEQFF.

This clonotype was seen repeatedly, ten times or more. The chain combines TRBV7-9 with TRBJ2-1; 8 bases are a match to TRBD2. The CDR3 sequence is 16 residues long. Looked up from germline, CDR1 is SEHNR and CDR2 is FQNEAQ (reference sequence). J gave up 7 bases and V 7 bases, and 15 bases lay outside the gene matches. CDR3 bases: TGTGCCAGCATAGACACGGCGGGAGGAGTTAGAAATGAGCAGTTCTTC. Its protein is CASIDTAGGVRNEQFF.

The chain couples TRBV30 to TRBJ2-2; D is unclear. This CDR3 is built from 12 residues. V lost 0 bases and J 8 bases, leaving 7 bases between the germline ends. Germline V gene sequence: CDR1 GTSNPN, CDR2 SVGIG (reference sequence). In DNA, the CDR3 is TGTGCCTGGAGTGTACTTGGGGGGGAGCTGTTTTTT. This codes for CAWSVLGGELFF.

This clonotype was recorded a few times. The V call is TRBV4-1, the J call TRBJ1-6; D remains unclear. The CDR3 is 13 amino acids. Germline values: CDR1 MGHRA, CDR2 YSYEKL. V lost 0 bases and J lost 10, with 7 bases in between. The CDR3 DNA sequence: TGCGCCAGCAGCCAAGATTTACAATCACCCCTCCACTTT. Its translation: CASSQDLQSPLHF.

A few counts support this clonotype. The chain uses TRBV28 and TRBJ2-7; D is uncertain. This CDR3 region has 15 residues. The germline V gene has CDR1 MDHEN and CDR2 SYDVKM. V lost 5 bases to trimming and J lost 1 base, with 15 bases between them. CDR3 coding DNA: TGTGCCAGCAGTCTTTCTCACGGATTGTCCTACGAGCAGTACTTC. Residues: CASSLSHGLSYEQYF.

This clonotype was observed a few times. The chain carries TRBV20-1 and TRBJ1-1, with D uncertain. The CDR3 is 12 residues long. CDR1 is DFQATT and CDR2 is SNEGSKA in the germline V gene (reference sequence). Between the trimmed V and J ends, which lost 0 bases and 5 bases, there was a span of 7 bases. The CDR3 protein is CSARDRYTEAFF. The CDR3 coding sequence is TGCAGTGCTAGAGACAGGTATACTGAAGCTTTCTTT.

The chain employs TRBV7-3 and TRBJ2-7; 12 nucleotides line up with TRBD1. The length of the CDR3 is 16 residues. The germline gives CDR1 SGHTA, CDR2 FQGTGA. The trim removed 3 bases at V and 4 bases at J, leaving 7 bases unmatched. In nucleotides, the CDR3 is TGTGCCAGCAGCTTGACCCCGGGACAGGGGGCGTACGAGCAGTACTTC. Translating gives CASSLTPGQGAYEQYF.

This clonotype was picked up a small number of times. J is TRBJ1-1 and V is TRBV14; a possible D gene is TRBD1 (5 bases). Germline lookup yields CDR1 SGHDN and CDR2 FVKESK. V lost 1 base, J lost 4 bases, and 13 bases lay in between. The CDR3 has 15 amino acids. The CDR3 loop is CASSQAPQGGTEAFF. CDR3 bases: TGTGCCAGCAGCCAAGCCCCGCAGGGAGGCACTGAAGCTTTCTTT.

This clonotype was counted between two and nine times. This rearrangement joins TRBV3-1 to TRBJ2-2; D is uncertain. CDR3 length: 15 amino acids. The germline V gene encodes CDR1 LGHDT and CDR2 YNNKEL (reference sequence). V gave up 0 bases and J gave up 4 bases, with 9 bases separating them. CDR3: CASSQEVPFTGELFF. The CDR3 nucleotides are TGTGCCAGCAGCCAAGAGGTTCCCTTCACCGGGGAGCTGTTTTTT. The full variable domain, in which reference TRBV3-1 and TRBJ2-2 provide the parts outside the CDR3, is DTAVSQTPKYLVTQMGNDKSIKCEQNLGHDTMYWYKQDSKKFLKIMFSYNNKELIINETVPNRFSPKSPDKAHLNLHINSLELGDSAVYFCASSQEVPFTGELFFGEGSRLTVL.

The V call is TRBV6-5, the J call TRBJ1-1; unclear D gene. The CDR3 consists of 16 residues. Per germline, CDR1 MNHEY and CDR2 SVGAGI. Trimming took off 0 bases at V and 1 base at J, with 12 bases between the two ends. The CDR3, as DNA: TGTGCCAGCAGTTACTCCATCGAGAGGCCGAACACTGAAGCTTTCTTT. It encodes CASSYSIERPNTEAFF.

In regard to this clonotype: This may come from a read error, since a much larger clone is one base off. The chain links TRBV12-3 or TRBV12-4 to TRBJ2-7, with D perhaps matching TRBD1 (5 bases). The length of the CDR3 is 12 residues. Trimming shortened V by 6 bases and J by 3 bases, and 9 bases separated the two germline ends. The CDR3 loop reads CASSLDIYEQYF. CDR3 DNA sequence: TGTGCCAGCAGCTTGGACATCTACGAGCAGTACTTC.

This clonotype appeared a few times. V usage is TRBV29-1 and J usage is TRBJ2-2; TRBD1 or TRBD2 may be the D gene (6 bases each). This CDR3 comprises 13 residues. The germline CDR1 and CDR2 sequences are SQVTM and ANQGSEA. V lost 7 bases, J lost 3 bases, and 12 bases lay in between. CDR3: CSALGGHTGELFF. CDR3 in DNA: TGCAGCGCCCTAGGGGGGCACACCGGGGAGCTGTTTTTT.

This clonotype was picked up a small number of times. The chain recombines TRBV6-2 or TRBV6-3 with TRBJ2-4, with D perhaps TRBD1 or TRBD2 (5 bases each). The V end was cut by 6 bases, the J end by 1 base, with 13 bases between. CDR3 length: 15 amino acids. Looked up from germline, CDR1 is MNHEY and CDR2 is SVGEGT. CDR3 residues: CASSRFGGAKNIQYF. In DNA, the CDR3 is TGTGCCAGCAGCCGGTTTGGGGGTGCCAAAAACATTCAGTACTTC.

About this clonotype itself: The missing conserved phenylalanine or tryptophan at the end of this CDR3 makes a read error likely. The limits of the CDR3 on the DNA are not certain, so only TCRdb's listed CDR3 is given. CDR3 sequence reads: CASSFQKEGT. This chain links TRBV27 with TRBJ2-7. CDR1 is MNHEY and CDR2 is SMNVEV in the germline V gene (reference sequence). With termini counted, the CDR3 has 10 amino acids.

This clonotype was seen a few times. The J gene is TRBJ2-5, the V gene TRBV5-1; D not resolved. Looked up from germline, CDR1 is SGHRS and CDR2 is YFSETQ. The length of the CDR3 is 17 residues. V dropped 2 bases and J dropped 4 bases, with 21 bases sitting between them. Here the CDR3 DNA reads TGCGCCAGCAGCTTAATTGGGCTCGCTAATCGCGGAGAGACCCAGTACTTC. It encodes CASSLIGLANRGETQYF.

V gene TRBV6-2 or TRBV6-3 combines with J gene TRBJ2-7; D remains ambiguous. The CDR3 loop spans 13 amino acids. CDR1 is MNHEY, CDR2 SVGEGT, per germline. V was cut by 3 bases and J by 2 bases, with 8 bases left in between. For the CDR3, the DNA is TGTGCCAGCAGTTATCTCGCGGCCTACGAGCAGTACTTC. As protein: CASSYLAAYEQYF.

The rearrangement joins TRBV27 to TRBJ2-5; possible D gene TRBD2, 6 bases. The CDR3 contains 15 residues. Deletions cut 0 bases from V and 1 base from J, with 9 bases between. From germline, CDR1 is MNHEY and CDR2 SMNVEV (reference sequence). CDR3 sequence (DNA): TGTGCCAGCAGTTTATCCGGAGGGTCCCAAGAGACCCAGTACTTC. Translating it yields CASSLSGGSQETQYF.

This clonotype was detected only a few times. The chain has TRBV13 and TRBJ2-5, with 7 positions matching TRBD2. Germline trimming cut 2 bases from V and 0 bases from J; bases unmatched to any gene: 3. Per the germline V gene, CDR1 is PRHDT and CDR2 is FYEKMQ (reference sequence). The CDR3 totals 15 residues. The CDR3 sequence is CASSLRAGNQETQYF. DNA of the CDR3: TGTGCCAGCAGCTTAAGAGCGGGGAACCAAGAGACCCAGTACTTC.

This clonotype occurred a few times. The rearrangement links TRBV14 to TRBJ2-7; the match to TRBD1 covers 8 bases. This CDR3 comprises 14 residues. Germline CDR1 SGHDN, CDR2 FVKESK. V dropped 0 bases and J dropped 4; count of bases not matched to a gene: 2. CDR3 DNA: TGTGCCAGCAGCCAAGAACACAGGGGGTACGAGCAGTACTTC. It codes for CASSQEHRGYEQYF. The full variable domain, in which reference TRBV14 and TRBJ2-7 provide the parts outside the CDR3, is EAGVTQFPSHSVIEKGQTVTLRCDPISGHDNLYWYRRVMGKEIKFLLHFVKESKQDESGMPNNRFLAERTGGTYSTLKVQPAELEDSGVYFCASSQEHRGYEQYFGPGTRLTVT.

This clonotype was observed a handful of times. J is TRBJ1-1 and V is TRBV2; no clear D. Per the germline V gene, CDR1 is SNHLY and CDR2 is FYNNEI. CDR3 length: 10 residues. V lost 8 bases and J lost 6, with 7 bases in between. In DNA form, the CDR3 reads TGTGCCAGCGGTGTTTCTGAAGCTTTCTTT. Translated, it gives CASGVSEAFF.

The rearrangement links TRBV6-5 to TRBJ2-5, with D possibly being TRBD1 or TRBD2 (5 bases each). V was pared by 2 bases and J by 5 bases, with 9 bases between. CDR1 is MNHEY, CDR2 SVGAGI, per germline. The CDR3 is 13 amino acids. The DNA of the CDR3 is TGTGCCAGCAGTTACAGGTGGGGGGAGACCCAGTACTTC. Translated, it gives CASSYRWGETQYF.

This rearrangement joins TRBV7-8 to TRBJ2-7; D gene unclear. This CDR3 has 17 amino acids. CDR1 is SGHVS, CDR2 FQNEAQ, per germline. The V and J ends lost 1 base and 3 bases respectively, with 19 bases between them. The CDR3 DNA reads as TGTGCCAGCAGCTTAGTTTCAGGTCTAAATTTACACTACGAGCAGTACTTC. This encodes CASSLVSGLNLHYEQYF.

In its sample, this clonotype was seen a few times. The chain employs TRBV6-1 and TRBJ2-7; 10 nucleotides align to TRBD1. The V gene end was trimmed by 6 bases and the J gene end by 5 bases; junction bases not matched to a gene: 13. There are 16 residues in the CDR3. The germline V gene has CDR1 MNHNS and CDR2 SASEGT. In DNA, the CDR3 is TGTGCCAGCAGGCTGCAACCGGGACAGGGGTTCGACGAGCAGTACTTC. Its translation is CASRLQPGQGFDEQYF.

In this sample, this clonotype turned up a few times. The genes are TRBV2 and TRBJ2-3; 9 nucleotides align to TRBD1. The germline V gene encodes CDR1 SNHLY and CDR2 FYNNEI. V shed 7 bases, J shed 6 bases, and the junction held 8 bases outside the gene matches. The CDR3 length is 14 residues. CDR3 in amino acids: CASTDTGGEDTQYF. The CDR3 DNA reads as TGTGCCAGCACCGATACAGGGGGCGAGGATACGCAGTATTTT.

The chain joins TRBV9 to TRBJ2-2, with TRBD2 matching over 11 bases. Germline V gene lookup returns CDR1 SGDLS and CDR2 YYNGEE. V lost 3 bases to trimming and J lost 5 bases; unmatched junction nucleotides: 15. This CDR3 is built from 19 residues. CDR3 region: CASSGSGTSGLGGTGELFF. CDR3 nucleotide sequence: TGTGCCAGCAGCGGATCCGGGACTAGCGGCTTGGGGGGTACCGGGGAGCTGTTTTTT.

The chain combines TRBV7-8 with TRBJ2-7, with 9 bases fitting TRBD1. The ends lost 3 bases at V and 5 bases at J; junction bases unmatched: 8. The germline V gene has CDR1 SGHVS and CDR2 FQNEAQ. CDR3 size: 15 residues. The CDR3 is CASSFQPGQGHEQYF. The CDR3 DNA sequence: TGTGCCAGCAGCTTCCAACCGGGACAGGGCCACGAGCAGTACTTC. The whole variable domain, remainder taken from reference TRBV7-8 and TRBJ2-7, is GAGVSQSPRYKVAKRGQDVALRCDPISGHVSLFWYQQALGQGPEFLTYFQNEAQLDKSGLPSDRFFAERPEGSVSTLKIQRTQQEDSAVYLCASSFQPGQGHEQYFGPGTRLTVT.

This clonotype appeared a single time. This chain uses TRBV4-3 with TRBJ2-5; TRBD2 agrees at 9 bases. The germline V gene has CDR1 LGHNA and CDR2 YSLEER. Trimming took 0 bases from V and 2 from J; bases not matched to a gene: 4. This CDR3 spans 16 amino acids. CDR3 coding DNA: TGCGCCAGCAGCCAAGATTTTGCGGGGGGGCAAGAGACCCAGTACTTC. Translating gives CASSQDFAGGQETQYF.

This sequence joins TRBV3-1 and TRBJ2-5, with D uncertain. V was pared by 1 base and J by 2 bases, with 8 bases between. There are 14 residues in the CDR3. Germline V CDR1 and CDR2: LGHDT, YNNKEL (reference sequence). The CDR3 loop reads CASSQVGLQETQYF. The CDR3 DNA sequence: TGTGCCAGCAGCCAAGTAGGGCTGCAAGAGACCCAGTACTTC.